The T cell receptor beta chain described here comes from a study of blood T cells in healthy people across ages. It was with a sample-barcoded 5' primer and a J-beta primer mix that a second PCR of about 7 to 12 cycles was run. In TCRdb, the 5' RACE reads were re-called with MiXCR into one record per CDR3 protein. Among 1.2 million to 1.5 million distinct CDR3 sequences listed, roughly 64% were seen once. The CDR3 has 14 amino acids. From germline, CDR1 is MNHNY and CDR2 SVGAGI (reference sequence). V gave up 3 bases and J gave up 4 bases, with 12 bases separating them. Sample: blood. This chain joins TRBV6-6 and TRBJ1-1; D gene unclear. The TCR sequence derives from a man in his late teens or twenties in good health. CDR3 sequence: CASSYRQEGTEAFF. The CDR3 DNA sequence: TGTGCCAGCAGTTATCGGCAGGAGGGCACTGAAGCTTTCTTT.